The 10 T cell receptor beta chains presented below share a single source sample, sequenced in a study of blood T cell repertoires in COVID-19. Using immunoSEQ multiplex PCR, the repertoire was profiled, and TCRdb retains in-frame clones only, with some absent. The profile covers 200,000 or so clones, with 65% to 90% appearing a single time and 4.4% taken by the ten largest. Material: peripheral blood. The receptor source for this set is a man between 50 and 59 years old with acute or convalescent COVID-19.

The chain employs TRBV7-9 and TRBJ2-3; 7 bases fit TRBD1. The trim removed 5 bases at V and 8 bases at J, leaving 13 bases unmatched. Germline loops: CDR1 SEHNR, CDR2 FQNEAQ (reference sequence). The CDR3 consists of 15 residues. CDR3: CASSLTGARGFTQYF. CDR3 coding DNA: TGTGCCAGCAGCCTAACAGGGGCCCGCGGGTTTACGCAGTATTTT.

This clone was seen only once. The chain links TRBV30 to TRBJ1-6; no clear D gene. Germline V lookup: CDR1 GTSNPN, CDR2 SVGIG (reference sequence). The CDR3 runs 16 residues. Trimming shortened V by 1 base and J by 0 bases, and 10 bases separated the two germline ends. CDR3 amino acids: CAWSEKTSSYNSPLHF. CDR3 coding DNA: TGTGCCTGGAGTGAAAAAACGAGCTCCTATAATTCACCCCTCCACTTT.

This chain connects TRBV7-9 to TRBJ1-5; D not resolved. V was cut by 7 bases and J by 2 bases, with 18 bases left in between. This CDR3 is built from 16 residues. From germline, CDR1 is SEHNR and CDR2 FQNEAQ (reference sequence). The CDR3: CASTLNDPGGNQPQHF. The DNA of the CDR3 is TGTGCCAGCACCCTCAATGACCCTGGAGGCAATCAGCCCCAGCATTTT.

CDR3: CASGLVQGSQNSPLHF. For the CDR3, the DNA is TGTGCTAGTGGTTTGGTACAGGGTTCGCAGAATTCACCCCTCCACTTT. V usage is TRBV12-5 and J usage is TRBJ1-6, with D maybe TRBD1 (6 bases). Trimming left V 0 bases short and J 7 bases short, with 13 bases between. The CDR3 loop spans 16 amino acids. Germline CDR1 LGHNT, CDR2 FRNRAP.

The chain links TRBV19 to TRBJ1-1; D perhaps matches TRBD1 (6 bases). The germline V gene encodes CDR1 LNHDA and CDR2 SQIVND (reference sequence). The CDR3 is made up of 18 amino acids. Deletions cut 4 bases from V and 4 bases from J, with 25 bases between. The CDR3 DNA reads TGTGCCAGTAGTAAGGGCAGGACAGTCGGGTCGTCGACCACTGAAGCTTTCTTT. It specifies CASSKGRTVGSSTTEAFF.

CDR3: CASSYGSTGTEAFF. The CDR3 DNA reads TGTGCCAGCAGTTACGGTTCGACGGGGACTGAAGCTTTCTTT. V and J are TRBV6-5 and TRBJ1-1; D call uncertain. Germline CDR1 is MNHEY and CDR2 is SVGAGI. V gave up 2 bases and J gave up 5 bases, with 12 bases separating them. There are 14 residues in the CDR3.

The chain combines TRBV5-1 with TRBJ2-1; D is uncertain. Germline loops: CDR1 SGHRS, CDR2 YFSETQ. Between the trimmed V and J ends, which lost 1 base and 0 bases, there was a span of 8 bases. This CDR3 is built from 15 residues. The CDR3 DNA sequence: TGCGCCAGCAGCTTGTTGCCGAGCTCCTACAATGAGCAGTTCTTC. Encoded protein: CASSLLPSSYNEQFF.

The V and J genes are TRBV5-8 and TRBJ1-5; the match to TRBD1 covers 7 bases. The V segment lost 4 bases and the J segment 6 bases; nucleotides outside the gene matches: 4. CDR1 and CDR2 from the germline V gene are SGHTS and YDEGEE. The CDR3 runs 13 residues. This CDR3 is CASSPDRVQPQHF. CDR3 nucleotides: TGTGCCAGCAGCCCAGACAGGGTTCAGCCCCAGCATTTT.

The genes are TRBV7-2 and TRBJ2-5; perhaps TRBD1 as D (6 bases). The CDR3 is 17 amino acids. Per the germline V gene, CDR1 is SGHTA and CDR2 is FQGNSA. With 3 bases removed from V and 0 bases from J, the gap between germline ends came to 17 bases. The CDR3 DNA follows: TGTGCCAGCAGCTTGGGCCCGGACAGCCGTTACCAAGAGACCCAGTACTTC. It translates to CASSLGPDSRYQETQYF. The full variable domain, in which reference TRBV7-2 and TRBJ2-5 provide the parts outside the CDR3, is GAGVSQSPSNKVTEKGKDVELRCDPISGHTALYWYRQSLGQGLEFLIYFQGNSAPDKSGLPSDRFSAERTGGSVSTLTIQRTQQEDSAVYLCASSLGPDSRYQETQYFGPGTRLLVL.

The chain links TRBV12-3 or TRBV12-4 to TRBJ1-2; D is possibly TRBD1 (6 bases). CDR3 length: 13 residues. V was clipped by 6 bases and J by 8 bases, with 16 bases between them. The CDR3 here is CASRGGGYWGYTF. The CDR3 DNA is TGTGCCAGCAGGGGAGGGGGTTACTGGGGCTACACCTTC.